This is a list of T cell receptor beta chains from one sample in a study of OX40 agonist ivuxolimab in advanced cancers. Assay used: immunoSEQ multiplex PCR; TCRdb lists only in-frame clones, some missing. The sample lists about 71,000 clones, around 93% seen once, with less than 15% in the top ten. The sequencing here drew on CD4+ or CD8+ T cells sorted from blood, taken in a trial of the OX40 agonist ivuxolimab. These receptors all come from an adult with an advanced solid tumor such as melanoma, head and neck, liver or kidney cancer. CDR3s include the opening cysteine and the closing phenylalanine or tryptophan. D genes are given only for firm matches. Clone size, where shown, is once, few, many, or a class for clones that have expanded.

d_call,j_call,v_call,clone_size,cdr3_nt,cdr3_aa
-,TRBJ1-4,TRBV10-2,once,TGCGCCAGCAGTGAGTGGGGGATCGGTGAAAAACTGTTTTTT,CASSEWGIGEKLFF
-,TRBJ2-7,TRBV7-9,-,TGTGCCAGCAGCTTAGCACAGAGCTCCTACGAGCAGTACTTC,CASSLAQSSYEQYF
-,TRBJ2-7,TRBV19,-,TGTGCCAGTAGTATTAAATGGCCGTCCTACGAGCAGTACTTC,CASSIKWPSYEQYF
TRBD2,TRBJ2-7,TRBV4-3,-,TGCGCCAGCAGCCCCACCAGGGCGGGAGGGACCTACGAGCAGTACTTC,CASSPTRAGGTYEQYF
TRBD2,TRBJ2-5,TRBV6-5,-,TGTGCCAGCAGTCCGGGACTATCCACGACCCAGTACTTC,CASSPGLSTTQYF
TRBD1,TRBJ2-2,TRBV7-9,-,TGTGCCAGCAGCTTAAAGAGGGGGCTCTCCGGGGAGCTGTTTTTT,CASSLKRGLSGELFF
-,TRBJ2-5,TRBV5-1,-,TGCGCCAGCAGCATAGATCCTGGGTACCAAGAGACCCAGTACTTC,CASSIDPGYQETQYF
TRBD2,TRBJ2-3,TRBV7-9,-,TGTGCCAGCAGCTCAAGACTAGCGGATAGCACAGATACGCAGTATTTT,CASSSRLADSTDTQYF
-,TRBJ2-1,TRBV19,-,TGTGCCAGTAGTATCCCGGGTAATGAGCAGTTCTTC,CASSIPGNEQFF
TRBD1,TRBJ2-7,TRBV7-8,-,TGTGCCAGCAGCCTCCGACAGGGGCCCTCCTACGAGCAGTACTTC,CASSLRQGPSYEQYF
-,TRBJ2-7,TRBV2,few,TGTGCCAGCAGTGATTTTATCGGGGTCTCCTACGAGCAGTACTTC,CASSDFIGVSYEQYF
-,TRBJ2-7,TRBV25-1,-,TGTGCCAGCATCGAACACCTGGGAAACGAGCAGTACTTC,CASIEHLGNEQYF
TRBD1,TRBJ1-1,TRBV5-6,-,TGTGCCAGCAGCAGTGGGACAGTGGATGGCACTGAAGCTTTCTTT,CASSSGTVDGTEAFF
-,TRBJ2-3,TRBV27,-,TGTGCCAGCAGTTTATCGCCCCGCACAGATACGCAGTATTTT,CASSLSPRTDTQYF
TRBD2,TRBJ2-5,TRBV14,-,TGTGCCAGCAGCGGGACTAGCGGGGTCCAAGAGACCCAGTACTTC,CASSGTSGVQETQYF
-,TRBJ2-7,TRBV4-2,-,TGTGCCAGCAGCCCGGGATCAGCCTACGAGCAGTACTTC,CASSPGSAYEQYF
-,TRBJ1-5,TRBV11-3,-,TGTGCCAGCAGCTTAGGGACCGTCTGGCCCCAGCATTTT,CASSLGTVWPQHF
-,TRBJ1-3,TRBV28,-,TGTGCCAGCAGTTTTGGGTGGGGCAACTCTGGAAACACCATATATTTT,CASSFGWGNSGNTIYF
TRBD1,TRBJ1-1,TRBV28,-,TGTGCCAGCAGGGGGCTGACAGGGGTCTCTACTGAAGCTTTCTTT,CASRGLTGVSTEAFF